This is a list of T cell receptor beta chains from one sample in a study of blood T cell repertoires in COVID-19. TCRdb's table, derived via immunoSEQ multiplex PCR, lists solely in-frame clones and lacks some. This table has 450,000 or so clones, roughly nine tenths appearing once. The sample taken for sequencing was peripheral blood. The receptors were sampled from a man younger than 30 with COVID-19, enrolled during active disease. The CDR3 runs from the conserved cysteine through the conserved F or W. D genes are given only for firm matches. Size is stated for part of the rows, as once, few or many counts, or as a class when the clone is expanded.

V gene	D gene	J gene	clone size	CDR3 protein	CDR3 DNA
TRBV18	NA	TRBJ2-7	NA	CASSPPQGGVGEQYF	TGTGCCAGCTCACCACCACAGGGAGGGGTCGGCGAGCAGTACTTC
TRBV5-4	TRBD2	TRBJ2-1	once	CASSSGGTAGYNEQFF	TGTGCCAGCAGCTCGGGGGGGACCGCGGGATACAATGAGCAGTTCTTC
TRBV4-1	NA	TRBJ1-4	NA	CASSSYRAPNEKLFF	TGCGCCAGCAGCTCCTACAGGGCGCCTAATGAAAAACTGTTTTTT
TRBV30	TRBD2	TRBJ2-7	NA	CAWSVPLAGTYEQYF	TGTGCCTGGAGTGTCCCCCTAGCGGGGACCTACGAGCAGTACTTC
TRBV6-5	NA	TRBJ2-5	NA	CASSTTTRGQYF	TGTGCCAGCAGTACTACAACCAGGGGCCAGTACTTC
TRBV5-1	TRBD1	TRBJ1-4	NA	CASSLGQRGEKLFF	TGCGCCAGCAGCCTGGGACAGAGAGGTGAAAAACTGTTTTTT
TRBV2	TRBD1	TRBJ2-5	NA	CASSRGQGFPLEETQYF	TGTGCCAGCTCAAGGGGACAGGGATTTCCATTAGAAGAGACCCAGTACTTC
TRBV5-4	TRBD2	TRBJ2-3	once	CASRTAGSTDTQYF	TGTGCCAGCAGAACAGCGGGGAGCACAGATACGCAGTATTTT
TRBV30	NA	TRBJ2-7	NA	CAWMPGGSFYEQYF	TGTGCCTGGATGCCGGGGGGCTCATTCTACGAGCAGTACTTC
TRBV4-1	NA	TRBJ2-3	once	CASSQTVPDTQYF	TGCGCCAGCAGCCAAACAGTTCCAGATACGCAGTATTTT
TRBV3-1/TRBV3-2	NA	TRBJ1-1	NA	CASSPGSGGRFEAFF	TGTGCCAGCAGCCCCGGGAGTGGCGGCAGGTTTGAAGCTTTCTTT
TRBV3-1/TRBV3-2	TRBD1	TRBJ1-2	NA	CASSQWGTGDGYTF	TGTGCCAGCAGCCAATGGGGGACAGGGGATGGCTACACCTTC
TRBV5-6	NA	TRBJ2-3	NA	CASSWGDRSTDTQYF	TGTGCCAGCAGCTGGGGGGACCGCTCCACAGATACGCAGTATTTT
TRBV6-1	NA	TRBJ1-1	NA	CASSETPYGEAFF	TGTGCCAGCAGTGAGACACCCTACGGTGAAGCTTTCTTT
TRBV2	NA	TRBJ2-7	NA	CASRRPAGSAGEQYF	TGTGCCAGCAGACGTCCCGCAGGATCGGCGGGCGAGCAGTACTTC
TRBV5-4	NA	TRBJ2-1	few	CASSLGSGADSYNEQFF	TGTGCCAGCAGCTTGGGATCTGGGGCGGATTCCTACAATGAGCAGTTCTTC
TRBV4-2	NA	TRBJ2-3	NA	CASSQRGSVTDTQYF	TGTGCCAGCAGCCAACGGGGTAGCGTCACAGATACGCAGTATTTT
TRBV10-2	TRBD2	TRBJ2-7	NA	CATNPGLAGTYEQYF	TGCGCCACTAATCCAGGACTAGCGGGAACCTACGAGCAGTACTTC
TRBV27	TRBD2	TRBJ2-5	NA	CASSISVAGPETQYF	TGTGCCAGCAGTATTTCGGTAGCGGGTCCAGAGACCCAGTACTTC
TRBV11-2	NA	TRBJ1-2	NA	CASSLGAIFDVDQHGYTF	TGTGCCAGCAGCTTAGGGGCGATCTTTGACGTCGATCAACATGGCTACACCTTC
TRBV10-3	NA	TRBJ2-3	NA	CAISGQGDTQYF	TGTGCCATCAGTGGCCAGGGGGATACGCAGTATTTT
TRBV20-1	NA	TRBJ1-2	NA	CSATDRFYGYTF	TGCAGTGCTACTGACAGGTTCTATGGCTACACCTTC
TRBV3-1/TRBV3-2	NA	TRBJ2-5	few	CASSQVATQYF	TGTGCCAGCAGCCAAGTGGCCACCCAGTACTTC
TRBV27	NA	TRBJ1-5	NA	CASSFRCVVGTWSLVNQPQHF	TGTGCCAGCAGTTTCCGTTGTGTCGTGGGGACTTGGTCCCTAGTAAATCAGCCCCAGCATTTT
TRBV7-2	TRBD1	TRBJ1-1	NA	CASSGNRGMNTEAFF	TGTGCCAGCAGCGGCAACAGGGGGATGAACACTGAAGCTTTCTTT
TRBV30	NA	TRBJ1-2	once	CAMHAGFDYGYTF	TGTGCCATGCACGCGGGGTTTGACTATGGCTACACCTTC
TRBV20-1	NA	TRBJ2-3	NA	CSASKAGGDTQYF	TGCAGTGCTAGTAAGGCCGGCGGGGATACGCAGTATTTT
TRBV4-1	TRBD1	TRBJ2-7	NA	CASSQVAGTGGYEQYF	TGCGCCAGCAGCCAAGTAGCTGGGACAGGGGGGTACGAGCAGTACTTC
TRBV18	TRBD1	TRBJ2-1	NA	CASSPDSRGWGQFF	TGTGCCAGCTCACCAGACTCCAGGGGGTGGGGGCAGTTCTTC
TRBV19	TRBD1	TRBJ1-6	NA	CASGTTGPGNSPLHF	TGTGCCAGTGGAACGACAGGGCCGGGAAATTCACCCCTCCACTTT
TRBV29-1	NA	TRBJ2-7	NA	CSVERGLSSYEQYF	TGCAGCGTTGAACGCGGGTTGAGCTCCTACGAGCAGTACTTC
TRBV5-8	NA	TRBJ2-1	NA	CASSLDRDFPYNEQFF	TGTGCCAGCAGCTTGGACCGGGACTTCCCCTACAATGAGCAGTTCTTC
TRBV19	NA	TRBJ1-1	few	CASSDQGYTEAFF	TGTGCCAGTAGTGATCAGGGGTACACTGAAGCTTTCTTT
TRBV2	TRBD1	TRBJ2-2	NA	CASNSQGVAIGELFF	TGTGCCAGCAATAGCCAGGGGGTAGCCATCGGGGAGCTGTTTTTT
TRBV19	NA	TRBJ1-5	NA	CASRDTKISNQPQHF	TGTGCCAGTCGGGACACCAAAATAAGCAATCAGCCCCAGCATTTT
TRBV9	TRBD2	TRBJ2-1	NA	CASLCQREDPSEQFF	TGTGCCAGCCTTTGCCAGCGGGAGGACCCAAGTGAGCAGTTCTTC
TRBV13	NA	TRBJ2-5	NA	CASSLASEETQYF	TGTGCCAGCAGCTTGGCCAGCGAAGAGACCCAGTACTTC
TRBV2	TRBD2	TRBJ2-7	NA	CASSDGLAPSYEQYF	TGTGCCAGCAGTGATGGACTAGCCCCTTCCTACGAGCAGTACTTC
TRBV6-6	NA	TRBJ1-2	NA	CASSYQVGYTF	TGTGCCAGCAGTTACCAGGTGGGCTACACCTTC
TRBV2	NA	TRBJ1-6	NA	CASSRDAERGNSPLHF	TGTGCCAGCAGCCGGGACGCGGAGAGGGGGAATTCACCCCTCCACTTT
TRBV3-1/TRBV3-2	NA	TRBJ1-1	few	CASSQSLNTEAFF	TGTGCCAGCAGCCAAAGCCTGAACACTGAAGCTTTCTTT
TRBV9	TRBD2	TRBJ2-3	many	CASSVGDYLTTDTQYF	TGTGCCAGCAGCGTTGGGGACTACCTAACCACAGATACGCAGTATTTT
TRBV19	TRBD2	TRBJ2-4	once	CASSIGTSGGNIQYF	TGTGCCAGTAGTATAGGGACTAGCGGGGGGAACATTCAGTACTTC
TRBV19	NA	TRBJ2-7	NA	CASSNQGLSYEQYF	TGTGCCAGTAGTAACCAAGGACTCTCCTACGAGCAGTACTTC
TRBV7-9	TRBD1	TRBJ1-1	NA	CASSLGATGPEAFF	TGTGCCAGCAGCCTAGGGGCGACAGGGCCTGAAGCTTTCTTT
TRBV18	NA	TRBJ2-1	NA	CASSPPSIDEQFF	TGTGCCAGCTCACCCCCCTCGATAGATGAGCAGTTCTTC
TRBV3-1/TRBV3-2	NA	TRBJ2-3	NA	CASSQVGRVVADTQYF	TGTGCCAGCAGCCAAGTGGGCAGGGTTGTCGCAGATACGCAGTATTTT
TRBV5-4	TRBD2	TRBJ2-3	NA	CASSLELAGGEDTQYF	TGTGCCAGCAGCTTGGAGCTAGCGGGGGGGGAAGATACGCAGTATTTT
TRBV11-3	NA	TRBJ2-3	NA	CASSLGGLGDTQYF	TGTGCCAGCAGCCTAGGAGGTCTCGGCGATACGCAGTATTTT
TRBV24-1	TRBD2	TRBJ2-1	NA	CATSDWAGGNYNEQFF	TGTGCCACCAGTGATTGGGCGGGAGGGAACTACAATGAGCAGTTCTTC
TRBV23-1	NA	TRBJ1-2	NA	CASSQSPRSGYTF	TGCGCCAGCAGTCAATCGCCGAGGAGCGGCTACACCTTC
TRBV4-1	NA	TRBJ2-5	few	CASSQAQGPETQYF	TGCGCCAGCAGCCAAGCGCAGGGCCCCGAGACCCAGTACTTC
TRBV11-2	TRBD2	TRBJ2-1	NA	CASSLVPGGRYNEQFF	TGTGCCAGCAGCTTAGTCCCGGGGGGTCGGTACAATGAGCAGTTCTTC
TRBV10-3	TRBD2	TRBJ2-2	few	CAIKAGERDTGELFF	TGTGCCATCAAGGCGGGAGAGAGGGACACCGGGGAGCTGTTTTTT
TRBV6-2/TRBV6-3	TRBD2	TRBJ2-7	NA	CASSPPPGGGGYEQYF	TGTGCCAGCAGCCCTCCCCCGGGAGGGGGGGGGTACGAGCAGTACTTC
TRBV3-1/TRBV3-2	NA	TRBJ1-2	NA	CASSQGAVMDGYTF	TGTGCCAGCAGCCAAGGAGCCGTTATGGATGGCTACACCTTC